Shown below are 19 T cell receptor beta chains from a single sample sequenced in a study of Graves' ophthalmopathy and Graves' hyperthyroidism (dated by TCRdb to 2016 to 2018). The instrument was an Illumina HiSeq 2000. For repertoire sequencing, TCR beta CDR3 regions were amplified from RNA transcripts. The first round of RT-PCR was done with HTBI primers and the Qiagen OneStep RT-PCR kit, and was followed by a second round of multiplex PCR, then size selection and purification. TCRdb's own reprocessing of the public reads used fastp at Q25 and MiXCR and kept productive beta chains. One record per CDR3 amino acid sequence lists the most common genes and DNA. This sample is represented by about 740,000 distinct CDR3 sequences; 40% of them were singletons. Less than 55% of the sample is held by the ten biggest clonotypes. Sequencing used peripheral blood. The source is an adult man with Graves' ophthalmopathy.

The rearrangement uses TRBV7-3 and TRBJ1-4; D not certain. CDR1 SGHTA and CDR2 FQGTGA come from the germline V gene. V was shortened by 1 base and J by 0 bases, with 6 bases between the two germline ends. This CDR3 region has 15 residues. Here the CDR3 reads CASSLRPPTNEKLFF. As DNA, the CDR3 is TGTGCCAGCAGCTTAAGACCGCCAACTAATGAAAAACTGTTTTTT.

Worth noting for this clonotype: The junction shows a germline mismatch at one end, possibly a read error. The rearrangement joins TRBV24-1 to TRBJ1-1; 8 nucleotides align to TRBD1. The germline V gene encodes CDR1 KGHDR and CDR2 SFDVKD. This CDR3 spans 15 amino acids. The CDR3 protein is CASSGTGKLTTEAFF. CDR3 coding DNA: TGTGCCAGCAGTGGGACAGGAAAATTAACAACTGAAGCTTTCTTT.

The J gene is TRBJ1-1, the V gene TRBV10-3; D remains ambiguous. CDR3 length: 13 residues. CDR1 is ENHRY, CDR2 SYGVKD, per germline. V lost 8 bases and J lost 6, with 16 bases in between. CDR3 loop: CAIGSLTGSEAFF. The CDR3 region has the DNA TGTGCCATCGGTTCCCTTACGGGATCTGAAGCTTTCTTT.

This clonotype was found a few times. This CDR3 is CASSPAGAGTNEKLFF. For the CDR3, the DNA is TGTGCCAGCAGCCCAGCCGGGGCGGGAACTAATGAAAAACTGTTTTTT. The rearrangement joins TRBV9 to TRBJ1-4; a possible D gene is TRBD1 (5 bases). The V gene lost 4 bases and the J gene lost 1 base, with 14 bases spanning the gap. From germline, CDR1 is SGDLS and CDR2 YYNGEE. The CDR3 extends over 16 amino acids.

This clonotype was counted a few times. The chain joins TRBV10-3 to TRBJ1-2; 8 bases line up with TRBD1. CDR3 length: 15 residues. The junction had 10 bases not matched to a gene; V was cut back by 10 bases and J by 0 bases. Germline CDR1 ENHRY, CDR2 SYGVKD. The CDR3 DNA follows: TGTGCCAGCAGAGCCCGGACAGGGACTAACTATGGCTACACCTTC. The encoded protein is CASRARTGTNYGYTF.

This clonotype was detected a few times. The gene calls are TRBV20-1 and TRBJ2-5; the D gene is possibly TRBD2 (5 bases). CDR3 length: 16 residues. The germline V gene encodes CDR1 DFQATT and CDR2 SNEGSKA (reference sequence). V was clipped by 8 bases and J by 8 bases, with 30 bases between them. The CDR3: CSPSGDVGGTLGTQYF. Written as DNA, the CDR3 is TGCAGTCCATCCGGGGATGTAGGCGGTACTTTAGGAACCCAGTACTTC.

The chain carries TRBV2 and TRBJ2-7; no definite D call. The germline CDR1 and CDR2 sequences are SNHLY and FYNNEI. The CDR3 has 14 amino acids. Trimming stripped 5 bases from V and 0 bases from J, with 11 bases between. CDR3 in amino acids: CASSYGEGSYEQYF. For the CDR3, the DNA is TGTGCCAGCAGTTACGGCGAAGGCTCCTACGAGCAGTACTTC.

This clonotype came up many times. The rearrangement links TRBV6-5 to TRBJ2-6, with a tentative D call TRBD1 (6 bases). V was clipped by 4 bases and J by 2 bases, with 9 bases between them. Looked up from germline, CDR1 is MNHEY and CDR2 is SVGAGI. The CDR3 runs to 15 residues. The CDR3 sequence: CASSSRGTGANVLTF. The CDR3 nucleotides are TGTGCCAGCAGTTCCAGGGGAACTGGGGCCAACGTCCTGACTTTC.

This rearrangement joins TRBV12-3 or TRBV12-4 to TRBJ2-5, with D perhaps matching TRBD1 or TRBD2 (5 bases each). The CDR3 covers 13 residues. The V end was cut by 6 bases, the J end by 5 bases, with 13 bases between. CDR3 nucleotides: TGTGCCAGCAGACAGGAGCAGCGGGAGACCCAGTACTTC. Translating it yields CASRQEQRETQYF.

The chain recombines TRBV19 with TRBJ1-1, with D hard to call. V lost 3 bases and J 7 bases, leaving 15 bases between the germline ends. This CDR3 is 14 amino acids long. Germline CDR1 and CDR2: LNHDA and SQIVND (reference sequence). The CDR3 DNA is TGTGCCAGTAGTATCCCCCTTAAAGTTATTGAAGCTTTCTTT. Translated, it gives CASSIPLKVIEAFF.

This clonotype was seen a handful of times. The CDR3 sequence: CSAREPGQSYEQYF. CDR3 coding DNA: TGCAGTGCTAGAGAACCGGGACAGTCTTACGAGCAGTACTTC. The rearrangement joins TRBV20-1 to TRBJ2-7; TRBD1 aligns across 7 bases. Per the germline V gene, CDR1 is DFQATT and CDR2 is SNEGSKA (reference sequence). The CDR3 is 14 amino acids. V shed 0 bases and J 4 bases; nucleotides not matched to a gene: 6.

There are a few counts of this clonotype. The chain recombines TRBV20-1 with TRBJ2-7; tentative D call: TRBD2 (6 bases). V lost 1 base and J 5 bases, leaving 15 bases between the germline ends. Per germline, CDR1 DFQATT and CDR2 SNEGSKA (reference sequence). This CDR3 comprises 14 residues. The DNA for the CDR3 is TGCAGTGCTAGAGGAAACGGGAGAGGACACGAGCAGTACTTC. Protein: CSARGNGRGHEQYF.

This clonotype was counted between two and nine times. The genes are TRBV6-5 and TRBJ1-3; 7 positions agree with TRBD1. Germline-derived CDR1 and CDR2 are MNHEY and SVGAGI. The CDR3 is 15 residues long. The junction had 4 bases not matched to a gene; V was cut back by 5 bases and J by 0 bases. The CDR3 nucleotides are TGTGCCAGCAGTCCAGGGGGAAGCTCTGGAAACACCATATATTTT. Amino acid sequence: CASSPGGSSGNTIYF.

The chain uses TRBV25-1 and TRBJ2-5; perhaps TRBD1 as D (6 bases). Germline V gene lookup returns CDR1 MGHDK and CDR2 SYGVNS. V was shortened by 3 bases and J by 5 bases, with 13 bases between the two germline ends. The CDR3 sequence is 14 residues long. CDR3 in amino acids: CASSDMGAGETQYF. CDR3 sequence (DNA): TGTGCCAGCAGTGACATGGGGGCCGGGGAGACCCAGTACTTC. The complete variable domain, with remaining parts taken from reference TRBV25-1 and TRBJ2-5, reads EADIYQTPRYLVIGTGKKITLECSQTMGHDKMYWYQQDPGMELHLIHYSYGVNSTEKGDLSSESTVSRIRTEHFPLTLESARPSHTSQYLCASSDMGAGETQYFGPGTRLLVL.

The V call is TRBV29-1, the J call TRBJ2-7, with D maybe TRBD2 (5 bases). CDR3 length: 10 amino acids. Germline assignment: CDR1 SQVTM and CDR2 ANQGSEA. V was shortened by 7 bases and J by 7 bases, with 11 bases between the two germline ends. The CDR3, as DNA: TGCAGCGGAGGTTCGGGGGAGCAGTACTTC. Translation: CSGGSGEQYF.

This clonotype was counted between two and nine times. V and J are TRBV9 and TRBJ1-2; D call uncertain. The CDR3 has 15 amino acids. V was clipped by 1 base and J by 4 bases, with 14 bases between them. Germline V gives CDR1 SGDLS, CDR2 YYNGEE. CDR3 sequence (DNA): TGTGCCAGCAGCGTACTCGCGGGAGGCACCTATGGCTACACCTTC. This codes for CASSVLAGGTYGYTF.

This clonotype has more than one count but fewer than ten. V is TRBV6-1 and J is TRBJ2-5; 9 positions agree with TRBD1. Trimming removed 3 bases from V and 4 bases from J; junction bases left unmatched: 3. The CDR3 runs 14 residues. The V gene's germline CDR1 is MNHNS and CDR2 SASEGT. CDR3 bases: TGTGCCAGCAGTGAGGGACAGGGCCCAGAGACCCAGTACTTC. Its protein is CASSEGQGPETQYF.

The rearrangement links TRBV24-1 to TRBJ1-5; 10 bases agree with TRBD1. V shed 4 bases and J 5 bases; nucleotides not matched to a gene: 7. The CDR3 is 16 residues long. Germline assignment: CDR1 KGHDR and CDR2 SFDVKD. Here the CDR3 DNA reads TGTGCCACCAGTGACCCCAGGGGGACAGGGGATCAGCCCCAGCATTTT. Its translation: CATSDPRGTGDQPQHF.

The rearrangement uses TRBV25-1 and TRBJ2-7, with D maybe TRBD1 (5 bases). V was trimmed by 6 bases and J by 2 bases, leaving 11 bases between them. Germline CDR1 and CDR2: MGHDK and SYGVNS. This CDR3 is 13 amino acids long. CDR3 residues: CASRYRQTYEQYF. DNA for the CDR3: TGTGCCAGCAGATATCGACAGACCTACGAGCAGTACTTC.